The 32 T cell receptor beta chains given below trace back to one sample, sequenced in a study of early T cells in non-severe SARS-CoV-2 infection (dated by TCRdb to about 2021). Library preparation was by 5' RACE. The sequencer was a NextSeq 500. TCRdb reanalyzed the raw reads on its own, using fastp at Q25 for trimming and MiXCR for clone calling, and kept in-frame beta chains. For every CDR3 protein sequence, its rows merge into one entry that carries the most common genes and DNA. Present in this sample are tens of thousands of distinct CDR3 sequences, less than 9.5% of which were seen just once. The top ten clonotypes cover 3.5% to 4% of the sample. Sequencing used whole blood, obtained at baseline. Receptors were obtained from an adult who was a healthcare worker with PCR-confirmed SARS-CoV-2 infection or an uninfected control (not recorded which).

Only a few counts were recorded for this clonotype. The chain recombines TRBV5-1 with TRBJ2-1; D is unclear. Germline CDR1 SGHRS, CDR2 YFSETQ. V was pared by 1 base and J by 10 bases, with 15 bases between. This CDR3 spans 14 amino acids. In DNA, the CDR3 is TGCGCCAGCAGCTTGTCAGACCCAGCCGAGGAGCAGTTCTTC. It translates to CASSLSDPAEEQFF.

This clonotype was seen a few times. The rearrangement links TRBV6-5 to TRBJ2-7; the match to TRBD1 covers 7 bases. Germline assignment: CDR1 MNHEY and CDR2 SVGAGI. This CDR3 is built from 14 residues. V was pared by 6 bases and J by 7 bases, with 12 bases of the junction left unmatched. The CDR3 DNA follows: TGTGCCAGCAGCGCTCTAACGAGGGGGCGAGAGCAGTACTTC. This gives the protein CASSALTRGREQYF.

The rearrangement joins TRBV29-1 to TRBJ2-6, with 12 bases that match TRBD1. Germline CDR1 is SQVTM and CDR2 is ANQGSEA. V shed 4 bases and J 0 bases; nucleotides not matched to a gene: 16. The CDR3 spans 21 residues. The chain's CDR3 is CSVAGTGGDRPRSSGANVLTF. CDR3 coding DNA: TGCAGCGTTGCAGGGACAGGGGGCGACCGACCCCGAAGCTCTGGGGCCAACGTCCTGACTTTC.

Ten or more counts support this clonotype. CDR3 sequence: CSVGWTPGGTQYF. The CDR3 nucleotides read TGCAGCGTTGGTTGGACCCCCGGCGGGACCCAGTACTTC. This rearrangement joins TRBV29-1 to TRBJ2-5; the D is unclear. Trimming took 4 bases from V and 7 from J, leaving 16 bases between them. This CDR3 spans 13 amino acids. Germline V CDR1 and CDR2: SQVTM, ANQGSEA.

This clonotype was counted between two and nine times. The chain recombines TRBV9 with TRBJ2-7, with no clear D. V was clipped by 0 bases and J by 5 bases, with 9 bases between them. The CDR3 contains 13 residues. Germline CDR1 reads SGDLS; CDR2 reads YYNGEE. The CDR3 here is CASSVAPTDEQYF. The CDR3 region has the DNA TGTGCCAGCAGCGTAGCTCCTACCGACGAGCAGTACTTC.

The chain recombines TRBV3-1 with TRBJ2-7; 8 nucleotides match TRBD2. Germline CDR1 is LGHDT and CDR2 is YNNKEL (reference sequence). V was pared by 1 base and J by 2 bases, with 7 bases of the junction left unmatched. The length of the CDR3 is 16 residues. In DNA form, the CDR3 reads TGTGCCAGCAGCCAAGTAAAAGCGGGAGAGACCTACGAGCAGTACTTC. This sequence encodes CASSQVKAGETYEQYF.

The CDR3 DNA sequence: TGTGCCACAGGGACAGGGCGGCTTTTATCCGGGGAGCTGTTTTTT. Translation: CATGTGRLLSGELFF. The chain recombines TRBV10-3 with TRBJ2-2; 9 bases match TRBD1. CDR1 and CDR2 from the germline V gene are ENHRY and SYGVKD. V lost 10 bases to trimming and J lost 6 bases; unmatched junction nucleotides: 12. The CDR3 has 15 residues.

This clonotype was observed many times. The chain joins TRBV12-3 or TRBV12-4 to TRBJ1-1; TRBD1 is a possible D gene (5 bases). V lost 6 bases and J lost 1, with 15 bases in between. The CDR3 length is 15 residues. For the CDR3, the DNA is TGTGCCAGCAGATATACGGGACGGCAGAACACTGAAGCTTTCTTT. Translating gives CASRYTGRQNTEAFF.

The rearrangement uses TRBV10-3 and TRBJ2-6; 7 positions agree with TRBD2. The CDR3 totals 19 residues. Looked up from germline, CDR1 is ENHRY and CDR2 is SYGVKD. V shed 2 bases and J 0 bases; nucleotides not matched to a gene: 10. The CDR3, as DNA: TGTGCCATCAGTGAGGAAGCGGGGCTATATAACTCTGGGGCCAACGTCCTGACTTTC. It translates to CAISEEAGLYNSGANVLTF.

The J gene is TRBJ2-7, the V gene TRBV5-1; 14 bases match TRBD2. Trimming removed 2 bases from V and 5 bases from J; junction bases left unmatched: 3. This CDR3 has 15 amino acids. Per the germline V gene, CDR1 is SGHRS and CDR2 is YFSETQ. The CDR3 loop is CASSLGTSGGHEQYF. For the CDR3, the DNA is TGCGCCAGCAGCTTAGGGACTAGCGGGGGTCACGAGCAGTACTTC.

A note on this clonotype: At one of its ends the junction is not consistent with the germline gene, which may arise from a read error. This sequence joins TRBV14 and TRBJ1-3; weak D call: TRBD1 (5 bases). This CDR3 region has 13 residues. Looked up from germline, CDR1 is SGHDN and CDR2 is FVKESK. The CDR3 DNA reads as TGTGCCAGCAGCCGCGGAGGGGCCGCGACGAGTGACTTT. This codes for CASSRGGAATSDF.

This chain connects TRBV7-3 to TRBJ1-2; 9 bases are shared with TRBD1. The germline V gene encodes CDR1 SGHTA and CDR2 FQGTGA. The trim removed 0 bases at V and 4 bases at J, leaving 3 bases unmatched. The CDR3 has 15 residues. For the CDR3, the DNA is TGTGCCAGCAGCTTAACGGACAGGGGATCCTATGGCTACACCTTC. Amino acids: CASSLTDRGSYGYTF.

This sequence joins TRBV19 and TRBJ1-2; D is ambiguous. The CDR3 is 12 amino acids. Trimming pared 7 bases from V and 5 bases from J, leaving 11 bases between. The germline V gene has CDR1 LNHDA and CDR2 SQIVND (reference sequence). CDR3 protein: CASTSPRYGYTF. CDR3 DNA sequence: TGTGCCAGTACTTCCCCCCGGTATGGCTACACCTTC.

Sample share makes this clonotype medium-sized. V gene TRBV7-9 combines with J gene TRBJ2-7; D is unresolved. The germline CDR1 and CDR2 sequences are SEHNR and FQNEAQ (reference sequence). CDR3 size: 11 residues. V gave up 8 bases and J gave up 9 bases, with 14 bases separating them. The CDR3 bases are TGTGCCAGCCAGACCCCATCGGGGCAGTACTTC. This translates into CASQTPSGQYF.

This sequence joins TRBV7-6 and TRBJ2-7; TRBD1 might be the D (6 bases). The ends were cut back, 5 bases at V and 3 bases at J, with 14 bases in the middle. Germline CDR1 reads SGHVS; CDR2 reads FNYEAQ. This CDR3 comprises 14 residues. Here the CDR3 reads CASSRTGQYYEQYF. The CDR3, as DNA: TGTGCCAGCAGCCGAACAGGGCAATACTACGAGCAGTACTTC.

This clonotype was recorded at least ten times. The V call is TRBV7-2, the J call TRBJ2-1, with no clear D. The germline gives CDR1 SGHTA, CDR2 FQGNSA. V was clipped by 0 bases and J by 3 bases, with 6 bases between them. There are 14 residues in the CDR3. The CDR3 spells CASSLARGYNEQFF. The CDR3 DNA reads TGTGCCAGCAGCTTAGCGCGCGGCTACAATGAGCAGTTCTTC.

This clonotype appeared many times. The V and J genes are TRBV7-8 and TRBJ2-2; D may correspond to TRBD1 or TRBD2 (5 bases each). Trimming left V 3 bases short and J 6 bases short, with 26 bases between. Germline CDR1 reads SGHVS; CDR2 reads FQNEAQ. The CDR3 has 19 residues. DNA of the CDR3: TGTGCCAGCAGCTTGTTGGGCGGGCTCCAACCGAGGGGCCCCGGGGAGCTGTTTTTT. It encodes CASSLLGGLQPRGPGELFF.

This clonotype was observed many times. The chain couples TRBV7-9 to TRBJ2-5; tentative D call: TRBD1 (5 bases). CDR1 SEHNR and CDR2 FQNEAQ come from the germline V gene (reference sequence). The CDR3 has 14 amino acids. With 5 bases removed from V and 7 bases from J, the gap between germline ends came to 17 bases. The DNA for the CDR3 is TGTGCCAGCAGCCAAGGCATCAGGGAAGGGACCCAGTACTTC. Its translation: CASSQGIREGTQYF. Based on the CDR3 plus reference TRBV7-9 and TRBJ2-5, the full variable domain is DTGVSQNPRHKITKRGQNVTFRCDPISEHNRLYWYRQTLGQGPEFLTYFQNEAQLEKSRLLSDRFSAERPKGSFSTLEIQRTEQGDSAMYLCASSQGIREGTQYFGPGTRLLVL.

The chain uses TRBV20-1 and TRBJ1-6, with unresolved D. Between the trimmed V and J ends, which lost 6 bases and 4 bases, there was a span of 13 bases. Germline CDR1 and CDR2: DFQATT and SNEGSKA (reference sequence). The CDR3 consists of 14 residues. In nucleotides, the CDR3 is TGCAGTGCACGTGCGGGAGGTTATAATTCACCCCTCCACTTT. Protein sequence: CSARAGGYNSPLHF.

The table lists this clonotype with a few counts. This chain uses TRBV7-2 with TRBJ2-7; TRBD1 aligns across 7 bases. Losses at the gene ends were 0 bases for V and 4 bases for J; bases not matched to a gene: 9. The CDR3 is 16 residues long. Germline V lookup: CDR1 SGHTA, CDR2 FQGNSA. The CDR3, as DNA: TGTGCCAGCAGCTTAGCTAGGGGGCTCTCACCATACGAGCAGTACTTC. This sequence encodes CASSLARGLSPYEQYF.

This clonotype was observed many times. The V gene is TRBV7-2, the J gene TRBJ2-1; TRBD2 aligns across 7 bases. V dropped 1 base and J dropped 5; count of bases not matched to a gene: 32. This CDR3 has 24 residues. Germline-derived CDR1 and CDR2 are SGHTA and FQGNSA. This chain's CDR3 is CASSLVNARRTWTRDRIIDNEQFF. The CDR3 bases are TGTGCCAGCAGCTTAGTAAATGCCAGACGAACTTGGACTAGAGACCGAATCATCGACAATGAGCAGTTCTTC.

This clonotype occurred many times. The chain couples TRBV19 to TRBJ2-5, with TRBD1 as a possible D gene (6 bases). Germline V CDR1 and CDR2: LNHDA, SQIVND (reference sequence). The V gene lost 4 bases and the J gene lost 5 bases, with 20 bases spanning the gap. The CDR3 has 16 residues. The CDR3 sequence: CASSKHRARGIETQYF. The CDR3 coding sequence is TGTGCCAGTAGTAAACACAGGGCGCGCGGTATCGAGACCCAGTACTTC.

This clonotype was seen only a few times. V and J are TRBV4-2 and TRBJ2-5; the D gene is possibly TRBD2 (5 bases). The CDR3 length is 15 residues. Germline V gene data show CDR1 as LGHNA and CDR2 as YNFKEQ. Trimming stripped 0 bases from V and 5 bases from J, with 13 bases between. In nucleotides, the CDR3 is TGTGCCAGCAGCCAAGAATCGAGGGCCGGGGAGACCCAGTACTTC. Protein product: CASSQESRAGETQYF.

This clonotype was counted a few times. The V call is TRBV12-3 or TRBV12-4, the J call TRBJ2-1; the match to TRBD1 covers 9 bases. The CDR3 spans 17 residues. Unmatched junction bases numbered 7, after V lost 1 base and J lost 3 bases. Here the CDR3 DNA reads TGTGCCAGCAGTTTAGGGGAAGGGACAGGGTTCTACAATGAGCAGTTCTTC. This codes for CASSLGEGTGFYNEQFF.

The rearrangement joins TRBV18 to TRBJ2-2; a weak D match, TRBD1 (5 bases). Germline V gene sequence: CDR1 KGHSH, CDR2 LQKENI. V lost 6 bases to trimming and J lost 4 bases, with 12 bases between them. The CDR3 runs to 14 residues. This chain's CDR3 is CASSRDSFTGELFF. DNA of the CDR3: TGTGCCAGCTCCCGCGACAGCTTCACCGGGGAGCTGTTTTTT.

The chain carries TRBV28 and TRBJ1-1; D remains unclear. V was clipped by 3 bases and J by 1 base, with 9 bases between them. The CDR3 length is 14 residues. Germline loops: CDR1 MDHEN, CDR2 SYDVKM. DNA for the CDR3: TGTGCCAGCAGTTTTGTCCCAGGGAACACTGAAGCTTTCTTT. It translates to CASSFVPGNTEAFF.

This clonotype was seen at least ten times. This chain joins TRBV12-3 or TRBV12-4 and TRBJ1-4; D ambiguous. CDR3 size: 17 residues. V dropped 3 bases and J dropped 0 bases, with 14 bases sitting between them. The CDR3 region has the DNA TGTGCCAGCAGTTTCTCCAGATTCCGCGCAACTAATGAAAAACTGTTTTTT. Translation gives CASSFSRFRATNEKLFF.

This clonotype was seen more than once but under ten times. The chain carries TRBV29-1 and TRBJ2-3, with 9 nucleotides matching TRBD2. CDR3 length: 14 amino acids. Germline V CDR1 and CDR2: SQVTM, ANQGSEA. The trim removed 5 bases at V and 5 bases at J, leaving 8 bases unmatched. The CDR3 spells CSVYQRGAGDTQYF. CDR3 nucleotide sequence: TGCAGCGTTTATCAGCGGGGGGCCGGAGATACGCAGTATTTT.

This clonotype was detected only a few times. The gene calls are TRBV5-5 and TRBJ2-3; possibly TRBD1 or TRBD2 for D (6 bases each). This CDR3 has 15 amino acids. Per the germline V gene, CDR1 is SGHKS and CDR2 is YYEKEE (reference sequence). V was pared by 0 bases and J by 6 bases, with 14 bases between. The CDR3 nucleotides read TGTGCCAGCAGCTTGGCCTCAGGGGCGGGGGATACGCAGTATTTT. This codes for CASSLASGAGDTQYF.

This clonotype was observed a few times. J is TRBJ2-3 and V is TRBV10-3, with TRBD2 matching 9 bases. This CDR3 has 16 amino acids. V was clipped by 8 bases and J by 2 bases; unmatched bases: 11. Germline-derived CDR1 and CDR2 are ENHRY and SYGVKD. As DNA, the CDR3 is TGTGCCATCTCGTCGCTAGCGGGACGAAACACAGATACGCAGTATTTT. Translated, it gives CAISSLAGRNTDTQYF.

The chain uses TRBV5-5 and TRBJ2-3; perhaps TRBD1 as D (6 bases). This CDR3 is built from 16 residues. Germline CDR1 is SGHKS and CDR2 is YYEKEE (reference sequence). Deletions cut 0 bases from V and 3 bases from J, with 14 bases between. The CDR3 region is CASSLGWQGTTDTQYF. The CDR3 DNA is TGTGCCAGCAGCTTGGGGTGGCAGGGGACGACAGATACGCAGTATTTT.

This clonotype was detected ten times or more. The chain combines TRBV10-1 with TRBJ2-7; no reliable D call. This CDR3 region has 16 residues. Germline lookup yields CDR1 WNHNN and CDR2 SYGVQD (reference sequence). V lost 3 bases and J lost 2, with 17 bases in between. Written as DNA, the CDR3 is TGCGCCAGCAGTGACCACGCAGAGATTTCGGCCTACGAGCAGTACTTC. Translating gives CASSDHAEISAYEQYF.